The clone carrying this T cell receptor beta chain came up a few times. Its specificity is unknown. The V and J ends lost 3 bases and 2 bases, in that order; junction bases with no gene match: 13. This CDR3 comprises 18 residues. The V gene's germline CDR1 is DFQATT and CDR2 SNEGSKA (reference sequence). This specimen comes from a study of response to subunit inactivated influenza vaccine. Findings of the study overall: There was a suggestion from the authors that each seasonal influenza vaccination recruits few new T cells.

TCRdb independently ran MiXCR on the RT-PCR reads; one entry per CDR3 protein. The sample holds around 750,000 distinct CDR3 sequences, roughly 20% seen once. The sequence was collected from a man in his fifties who received an inactivated influenza vaccine. The sequences come from PBMCs from blood, collected 5 days after vaccination. This chain links TRBV20-1 with TRBJ2-1, with 10 positions matching TRBD2. The CDR3 spells CSASPFSFSGRTYNEQFF. CDR3 in DNA: TGCAGTGCTAGTCCCTTTTCGTTTAGCGGGAGGACCTACAATGAGCAGTTCTTC.